Reported below is one T cell receptor beta chain. The data originate from a study of blood T cell repertoires in COVID-19. On the study more broadly: Researchers got acute and convalescent COVID-19 samples from the United States, Italy and Spain.

Participant ages covered roughly 18 to 89 years across about two dozen US areas. Some clones are missing from TCRdb's copy, which holds only in-frame ones; the method was immunoSEQ multiplex PCR. The sample carries around 240,000 clones, 70% to 90% recorded once. Germline values: CDR1 LGHDT, CDR2 YNNKEL (reference sequence). The CDR3 extends over 16 amino acids. The V end lost 1 base, the J end lost 1 base, and 12 bases lay between the germline ends. This rearrangement joins TRBV3-1 (or the pseudogene TRBV3-2) to TRBJ2-3; D unresolved. Sequencing was performed on PBMCs or T cells enriched from blood (not recorded which). The clonotype originates from a woman aged 50 to 60 who had recovered from COVID-19. CDR3 amino acids: CASSQVGITGTDTQYF. CDR3 DNA sequence: TGTGCCAGCAGCCAAGTGGGCATTACTGGCACAGATACGCAGTATTTT.